This T cell receptor beta chain was identified in a study of blood T cell repertoires in COVID-19. Only in-frame clones appear in the TCRdb table, and some are missing; sequencing was by immunoSEQ multiplex PCR. The profile covers fewer than 400,000 clones, with 92% appearing a single time and under 20% taken by the ten largest. Germline assignment: CDR1 MNHEY and CDR2 SMNVEV (reference sequence). Trimming at V came to 11 bases and at J to 2 bases, leaving 11 bases not matched to a gene. The CDR3 consists of 14 residues. Material for sequencing was PBMCs or T cells enriched from blood (not recorded which). V is TRBV27 and J is TRBJ2-7; TRBD2 matches 8 bases. The receptor was derived from a woman aged 30 to 39 who had recovered from COVID-19. The CDR3 spells CAGTGTRATYEQYF. The CDR3 region has the DNA TGTGCCGGAACCGGGACTAGGGCGACCTACGAGCAGTACTTC.